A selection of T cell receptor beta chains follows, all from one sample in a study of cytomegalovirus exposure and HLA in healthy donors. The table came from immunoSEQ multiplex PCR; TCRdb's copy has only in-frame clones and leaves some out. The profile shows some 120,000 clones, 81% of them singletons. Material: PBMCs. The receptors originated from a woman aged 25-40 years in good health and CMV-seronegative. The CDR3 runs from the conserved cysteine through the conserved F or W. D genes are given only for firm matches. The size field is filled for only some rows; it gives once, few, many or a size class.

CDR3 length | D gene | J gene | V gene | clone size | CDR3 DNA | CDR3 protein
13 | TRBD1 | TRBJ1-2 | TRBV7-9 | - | TGTGCCAGCAGCCCGGACAGGGTGAATGGCTACACCTTC | CASSPDRVNGYTF
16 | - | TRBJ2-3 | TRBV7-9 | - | TGTTCCAGCAGCTCTACGGGATACAGGGAAGCAGATACGCAGTATTTT | CSSSSTGYREADTQYF
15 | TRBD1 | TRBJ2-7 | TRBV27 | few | TGTGCCAGTGCTAGTTGGGACAGGTCGGACTACGAGCAGTACTTC | CASASWDRSDYEQYF
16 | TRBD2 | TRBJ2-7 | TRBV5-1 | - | TGCGCCAGCAGCTCGGGGACTAGCGGGAGTGCGAACGAGCAGTACTTC | CASSSGTSGSANEQYF
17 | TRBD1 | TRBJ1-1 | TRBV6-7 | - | TGTGCCAGCAGTTCCCCATCAAACAGGGGTCGAGACACTGAAGCTTTCTTT | CASSSPSNRGRDTEAFF
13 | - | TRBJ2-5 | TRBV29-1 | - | TGCAGCGTTGCGGGGGTCTTCCAAGAGACCCAGTACTTC | CSVAGVFQETQYF
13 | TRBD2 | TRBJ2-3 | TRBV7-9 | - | TGTGCCAGCGGACTAGCCGTGACAGATACGCAGTATTTT | CASGLAVTDTQYF
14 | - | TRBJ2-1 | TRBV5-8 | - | TGTGCCAGCAGCCTCGGGTCGCCCTACAATGAGCAGTTCTTC | CASSLGSPYNEQFF
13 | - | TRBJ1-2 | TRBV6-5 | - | TGTGCCAGCAAGAGTGGGGGACATCGGGGCTACACCTTC | CASKSGGHRGYTF
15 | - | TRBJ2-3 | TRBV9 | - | TGTGCCAGCAGCGTATCAGGGACTAGCACAGATACGCAGTATTTT | CASSVSGTSTDTQYF
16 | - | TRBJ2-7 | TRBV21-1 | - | TGTGCCAGCAGCAGTTCGATAAGGGGGAAGACCTACGAGCAGTACTTC | CASSSSIRGKTYEQYF
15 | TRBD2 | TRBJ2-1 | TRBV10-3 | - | TGTGCCATCAGCTTAGCGGGAACCTCCTACAATGAGCAGTTCTTC | CAISLAGTSYNEQFF
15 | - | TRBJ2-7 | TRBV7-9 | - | TGTGCCAGCAGCCTAGGGGGCGGGAGGTCCTACGAGCAGTACTTC | CASSLGGGRSYEQYF
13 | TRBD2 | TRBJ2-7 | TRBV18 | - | TGTGCCAGCTCACCAGGCGGGAGCAACGAGCAGTACTTC | CASSPGGSNEQYF
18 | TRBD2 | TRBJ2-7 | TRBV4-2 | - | TGTGCCAGCAGCCAAGATGTCGGGGGACTAGCGGGAGCCGACGAGCAGTACTTC | CASSQDVGGLAGADEQYF
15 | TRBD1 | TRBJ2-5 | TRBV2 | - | TGTGCCAGCAGTGAGGGACAGTCCATACTTGGGACCCAGTACTTC | CASSEGQSILGTQYF
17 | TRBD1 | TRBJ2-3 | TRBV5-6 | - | TGTGCCAGCATGACCTTCTCGGGACAGGGGGAATCAGATACGCAGTATTTT | CASMTFSGQGESDTQYF
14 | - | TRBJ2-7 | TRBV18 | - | TGTGCCAGCTCACCTAGGACAGAGGCCTACGAGCAGTACTTC | CASSPRTEAYEQYF
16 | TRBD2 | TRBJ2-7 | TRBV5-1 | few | TGCGCCAGCAGCTTGGACAGGACTAGCCGCCTCTACGAGCAGTACTTC | CASSLDRTSRLYEQYF
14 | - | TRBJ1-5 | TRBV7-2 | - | TGTGCCAGCAGCTTAGGGACAGCCAATCAGCCCCAGCATTTT | CASSLGTANQPQHF
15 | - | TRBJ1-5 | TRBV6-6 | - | TGTGCCAGCAGTTACTCGGGGGGTAGCAATCAGCCCCAGCATTTT | CASSYSGGSNQPQHF
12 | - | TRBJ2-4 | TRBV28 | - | TGTGCCAGCAGTTCCTGGGGGGACATTCAGTACTTC | CASSSWGDIQYF
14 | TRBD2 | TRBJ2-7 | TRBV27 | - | TGTGCCAGCAGTCCCTCTAGCGGGCCTTACGAGCAGTACTTC | CASSPSSGPYEQYF
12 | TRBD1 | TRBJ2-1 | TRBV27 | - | TGTGCCAGCAGCAGAGGGGGGACAGGGCAGTTCTTC | CASSRGGTGQFF
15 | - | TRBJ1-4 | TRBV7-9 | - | TGTGCCAGCAGCCGCGGCAGCGCAACTAATGAAAAACTGTTTTTT | CASSRGSATNEKLFF
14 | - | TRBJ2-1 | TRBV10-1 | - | TGCGCCAGCAGTGCGGCGGGATCTGGCAATGAGCAGTTCTTC | CASSAAGSGNEQFF
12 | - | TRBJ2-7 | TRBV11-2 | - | TGTGCCAGCAGCTTATTGGCGGGCGAGCAGTACTTC | CASSLLAGEQYF
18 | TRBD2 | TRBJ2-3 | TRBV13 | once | TGTGCCAGCAGCATAAGTCTGGGACTAGCGGAAAGCACAGATACGCAGTATTTT | CASSISLGLAESTDTQYF
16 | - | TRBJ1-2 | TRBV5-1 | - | TGCGCCAGCAGCTTGGCCCAACAGGGAAAGAACTATGGCTACACCTTC | CASSLAQQGKNYGYTF
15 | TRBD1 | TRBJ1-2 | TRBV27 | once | TGTGCCAGCAGTTTATCAACAGGGGATGCCTATGGCTACACCTTC | CASSLSTGDAYGYTF
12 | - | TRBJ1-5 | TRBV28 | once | TGTGCCAGCAGTTTCCGGGGTCAGCCCCAGCATTTT | CASSFRGQPQHF
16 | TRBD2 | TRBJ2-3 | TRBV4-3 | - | TGCGCCAGCAGCCAAGTTGGGCTAGCGGTCACAGATACGCAGTATTTT | CASSQVGLAVTDTQYF
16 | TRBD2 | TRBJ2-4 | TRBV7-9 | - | TGTTCCAGCAGCTTAGTTAGCGGGACAGCCAAAAACATTCAGTACTTC | CSSSLVSGTAKNIQYF
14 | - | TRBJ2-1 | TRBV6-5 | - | TGTGCCAGCAGGACCCGCCTAGAGTACAATGAGCAGTTCTTC | CASRTRLEYNEQFF
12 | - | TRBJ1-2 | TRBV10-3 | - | TGTGCCATCAGTGAGTCCCCCGGACTGTACACCTTC | CAISESPGLYTF
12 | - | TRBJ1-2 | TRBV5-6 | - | TGTGCCAGCACCTTGGACAGCTATGGCTACACCTTC | CASTLDSYGYTF
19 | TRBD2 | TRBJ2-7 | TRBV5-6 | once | TGTGCCAGCAGCTCGAACAGGATGGGGATGACTAGCGACCGCTACGAGCAGTACTTC | CASSSNRMGMTSDRYEQYF
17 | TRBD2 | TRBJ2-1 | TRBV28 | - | TGTGCCAGCAGAAGGCCCCTACTAGCGGGAGGGCTAAATGAGCAGTTCTTC | CASRRPLLAGGLNEQFF
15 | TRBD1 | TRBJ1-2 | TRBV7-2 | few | TGTGCCAGCAGCATTACGGGACAGGGGGCGCGGGGCTACACCTTC | CASSITGQGARGYTF
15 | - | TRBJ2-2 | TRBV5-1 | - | TGCGCCAGCAGAGCTCGCTCGGGGTCATCCGGGGAGCTGTTTTTT | CASRARSGSSGELFF
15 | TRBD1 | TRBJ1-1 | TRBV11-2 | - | TGTGCCAGCAGCTTAGTTTCCGGACAGGGGGCACAAGCTTTCTTT | CASSLVSGQGAQAFF
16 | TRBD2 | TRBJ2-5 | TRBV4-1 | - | TGCGCCAGCAGCCAAGATCAGGCGGGAGGGCCTGAGACCCAGTACTTC | CASSQDQAGGPETQYF
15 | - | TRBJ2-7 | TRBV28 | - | TGTGCCAGCAGCGCTGGGCTCACTGTCTCCTACGAGCAGTACTTC | CASSAGLTVSYEQYF
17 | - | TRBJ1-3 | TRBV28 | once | TGTGCCAGCAGTTTAACCCAGGGCGTAGGGCCTGGAAACACCATATATTTT | CASSLTQGVGPGNTIYF
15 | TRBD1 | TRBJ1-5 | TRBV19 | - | TGTGCCAGTAGCCTCAGGGGGCCAGCAGGTCAGCCCCAGCATTTT | CASSLRGPAGQPQHF
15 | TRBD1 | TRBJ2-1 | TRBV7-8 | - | TGTGCCAGCAGCGGCCGGGACAGGGGGGACAATGAGCAGTTCTTC | CASSGRDRGDNEQFF
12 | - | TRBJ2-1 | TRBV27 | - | TGTGCCAGCAGTCAATCCTACAATGAGCAGTTCTTC | CASSQSYNEQFF
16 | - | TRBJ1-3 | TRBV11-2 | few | TGTGCCAGCAGCTTAAGGGGCCTGAGCTCTGGAAACACCATATATTTT | CASSLRGLSSGNTIYF
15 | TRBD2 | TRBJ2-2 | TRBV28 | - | TGTGCCAGCAGTTTAGCGGGAGGGCTCACCGGGGAGCTGTTTTTT | CASSLAGGLTGELFF
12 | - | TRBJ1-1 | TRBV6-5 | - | TGTGCCAGCAGTCGGGAGCGCACTGAAGCTTTCTTT | CASSRERTEAFF
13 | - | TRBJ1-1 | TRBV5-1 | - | TGCGCCAGCAGCTTGGTAGGGGTCACTGAAGCTTTCTTT | CASSLVGVTEAFF
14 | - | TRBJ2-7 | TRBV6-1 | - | TGTGCCAGCGTAAGCCAAGACAACTCCTACGAGCAGTACTTC | CASVSQDNSYEQYF
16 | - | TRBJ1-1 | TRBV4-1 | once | TGCGCCAGCAGCCAAATCGCTGCCAGGGGTAACACTGAAGCTTTCTTT | CASSQIAARGNTEAFF
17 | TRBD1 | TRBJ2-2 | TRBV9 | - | TGTGCCAGCAGCGAAGGAGAGCGACAGGGGTCTTATGGTTCGCTGTTTTTT | CASSEGERQGSYGSLFF
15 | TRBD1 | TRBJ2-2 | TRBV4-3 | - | TGCGCCAGCAGCCAAGAACAGGGGCTGCCTGGGGAGCTGTTTTTT | CASSQEQGLPGELFF